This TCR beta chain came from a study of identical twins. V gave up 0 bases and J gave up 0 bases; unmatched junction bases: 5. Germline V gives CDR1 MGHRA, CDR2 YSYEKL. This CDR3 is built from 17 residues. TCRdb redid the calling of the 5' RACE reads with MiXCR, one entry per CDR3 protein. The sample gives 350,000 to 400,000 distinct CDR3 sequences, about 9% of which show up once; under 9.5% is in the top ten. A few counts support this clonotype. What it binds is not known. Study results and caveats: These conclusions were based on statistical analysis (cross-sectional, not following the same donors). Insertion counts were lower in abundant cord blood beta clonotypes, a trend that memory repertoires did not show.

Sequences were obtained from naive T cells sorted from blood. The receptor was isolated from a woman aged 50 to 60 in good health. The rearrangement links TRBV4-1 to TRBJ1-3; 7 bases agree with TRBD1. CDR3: CASSQDWDSHSGNTIYF. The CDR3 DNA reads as TGCGCCAGCAGCCAAGATTGGGACAGTCACTCTGGAAACACCATATATTTT.